The clone carrying this T cell receptor (beta chain) was counted many times. What it binds is not known. The data derive from a study of T cells in Graves' hyperthyroidism and ophthalmopathy. Study-level points and caveats: The blood repertoire included most of the expanded thyroid clonotypes above 0.001. A 13 V-J signature model discriminated ophthalmopathy versus stable hyperthyroidism.

RNA transcripts served as the template for amplifying TCR beta CDR3 regions. With the HTBI primer set, the TCR CDR3 went through a first round of RT-PCR. MiXCR, applied by TCRdb to the multiplex PCR reads, yields one record per CDR3 protein. The sample holds around 300,000 distinct CDR3 sequences, roughly an eighth seen once. The CDR3 consists of 15 residues. After removal of 6 bases from V and 7 bases from J, the junction contained 10 bases not matched to a gene. The V gene's germline CDR1 is SNHLY and CDR2 FYNNEI. The sample was blood. The chain recombines TRBV2 with TRBJ2-3; 10 nucleotides agree with TRBD1. The sequence came from a woman aged 40 to 50 with Graves' ophthalmopathy. The DNA of the CDR3 is TGTGCCAGCAGAATGGACAGGGGGAATTTACATACGCAGTATTTT. This sequence encodes CASRMDRGNLHTQYF.